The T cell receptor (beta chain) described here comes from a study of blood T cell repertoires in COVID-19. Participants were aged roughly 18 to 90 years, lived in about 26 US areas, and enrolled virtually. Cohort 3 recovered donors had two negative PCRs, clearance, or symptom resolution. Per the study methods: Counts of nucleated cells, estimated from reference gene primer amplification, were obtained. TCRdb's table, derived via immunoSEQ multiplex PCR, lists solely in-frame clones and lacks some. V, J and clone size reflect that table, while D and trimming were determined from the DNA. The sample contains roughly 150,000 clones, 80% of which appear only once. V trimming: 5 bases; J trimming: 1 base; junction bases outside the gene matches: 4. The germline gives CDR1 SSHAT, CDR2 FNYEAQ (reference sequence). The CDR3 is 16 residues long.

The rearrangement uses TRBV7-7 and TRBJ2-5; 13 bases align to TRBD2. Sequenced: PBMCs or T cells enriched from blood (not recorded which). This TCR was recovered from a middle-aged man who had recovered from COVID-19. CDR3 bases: TGTGCCAGCAGCACGGGACTAGCGGGGCTCCAAGAGACCCAGTACTTC. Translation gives CASSTGLAGLQETQYF.